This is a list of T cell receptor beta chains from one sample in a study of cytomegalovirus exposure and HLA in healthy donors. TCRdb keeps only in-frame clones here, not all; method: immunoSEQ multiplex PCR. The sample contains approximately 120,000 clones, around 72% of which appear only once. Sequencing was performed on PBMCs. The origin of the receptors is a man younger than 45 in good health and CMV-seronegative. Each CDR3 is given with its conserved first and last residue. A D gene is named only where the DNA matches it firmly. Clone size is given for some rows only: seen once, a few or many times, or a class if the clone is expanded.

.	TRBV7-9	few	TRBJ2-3	TGTGCCAGCAGCCCAACGGTCGGCGGGGGCTTTTCCACAGATACGCAGTATTTT	CASSPTVGGGFSTDTQYF
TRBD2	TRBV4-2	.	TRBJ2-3	TGTGCCAGCAGCCAAGCTATAGCGGGGGGAACAGATACGCAGTATTTT	CASSQAIAGGTDTQYF
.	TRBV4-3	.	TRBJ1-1	TGCGCCAGCAGCCAAGGGCAGGGGAGCACTGAAGCTTTCTTT	CASSQGQGSTEAFF
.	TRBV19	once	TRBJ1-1	TGTGCCAGTAGTATAGCCCAGTGGCAAATCTTT	CASSIAQWQIF
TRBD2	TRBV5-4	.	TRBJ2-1	TGTGCCAGCAGCTCACCGGGACTAGCGGGGGGCAGAGAGCAGTTCTTC	CASSSPGLAGGREQFF
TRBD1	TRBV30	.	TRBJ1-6	TGTGCCTGGAGTGTAGTCAGGGGGCCCAATTCACCCCTCCACTTT	CAWSVVRGPNSPLHF
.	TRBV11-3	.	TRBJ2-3	TGTGCCAGCAGCTTAGAAGGCCTAGCATCAGATACGCAGTATTTT	CASSLEGLASDTQYF
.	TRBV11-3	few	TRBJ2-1	TGTGCCAGCAGCTTAGTAGCACGGGATGAGCAGTTCTTC	CASSLVARDEQFF
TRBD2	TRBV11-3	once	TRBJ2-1	TGTGCCAGCAGCTTGGGGCGGGGGACTAGCAGGCTTCAGTTCTTC	CASSLGRGTSRLQFF
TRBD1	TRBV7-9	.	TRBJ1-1	TGTGCCAGCAGCGCAAATTTCGGACAGGGTGACACTGAAGCTTTCTTT	CASSANFGQGDTEAFF
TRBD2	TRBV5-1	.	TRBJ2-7	TGCGCCAGCAGCTTGGGGCGGGGGAGGTACGAGCAGTACTTC	CASSLGRGRYEQYF
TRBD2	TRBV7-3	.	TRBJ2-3	TGTGCCAGCAGCTTCACCGGGGGGTTCCCAGATACGCAGTATTTT	CASSFTGGFPDTQYF
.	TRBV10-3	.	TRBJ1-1	TGTGCCATCAGTGACCCCTTGGGAGGGGCTGAAGCTTTCTTT	CAISDPLGGAEAFF
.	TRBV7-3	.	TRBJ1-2	TGTGCCAGCAGCTTACGGTCGGGGATGAACTATGGCTACACCTTC	CASSLRSGMNYGYTF
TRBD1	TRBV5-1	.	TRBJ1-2	TGCGCCAGCAGCAGACAGGGGGCTAACTATGGCTACACCTTC	CASSRQGANYGYTF
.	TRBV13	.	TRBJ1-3	TGTGCCAGCAGCTTGTCCGCCGACTACTCTGGAAACACCATATATTTT	CASSLSADYSGNTIYF
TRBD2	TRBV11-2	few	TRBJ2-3	TGTGCCAGCAGCTCGGGGACTAGCGGGGGGTTGGATACGCAGTATTTT	CASSSGTSGGLDTQYF
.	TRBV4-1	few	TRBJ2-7	TGCGCCAGCAGCCAGGATACGGAGGTCGAGCAGTACTTC	CASSQDTEVEQYF
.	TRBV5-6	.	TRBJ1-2	TGTGAGGTCAGGACAGCGGCTAACTATGGCTACACCTTC	CEVRTAANYGYTF
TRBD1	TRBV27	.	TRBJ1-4	TGTGCCAGCAGCCCTATCGACAGGGACCATGAAAAACTGTTTTTT	CASSPIDRDHEKLFF
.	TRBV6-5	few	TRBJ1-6	TGTGCCAGCAGTTATTGGTTGGGAGGGGCCCCCGGACCCCTCCACTTT	CASSYWLGGAPGPLHF
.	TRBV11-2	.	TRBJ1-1	TGTGCCAGCAGCCCCACTACTAATGAAGCTTTCTTT	CASSPTTNEAFF
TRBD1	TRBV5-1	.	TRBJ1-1	TGCGCCAGCAGGTTGGACAGGGGGCTAGTGAACACTGAAGCTTTCTTT	CASRLDRGLVNTEAFF
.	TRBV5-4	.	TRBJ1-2	TGTGCCAGCAGCGGGGTCCACAGGGCTAACTATGGCTACACCTTC	CASSGVHRANYGYTF
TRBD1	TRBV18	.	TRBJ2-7	TGTGCCAGCTCATCCCACAGGGGGCTTACCTACGAGCAGTACTTC	CASSSHRGLTYEQYF
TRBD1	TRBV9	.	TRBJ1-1	TGTGCCAGCAGCGGACACAGGGGGCCGAACACTGAAGCTTTCTTT	CASSGHRGPNTEAFF
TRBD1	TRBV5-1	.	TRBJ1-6	TGCGCCAGCAGCTTGGAACAGGGGAGCTCCTATAATTCACCCCTCCACTTT	CASSLEQGSSYNSPLHF
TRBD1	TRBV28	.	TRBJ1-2	TGTGCCATCGGGTTTTCAGGGGGCGATGGTGGCTACACCTTC	CAIGFSGGDGGYTF